This TCR beta chain came from a study of spatial heterogeneity in lung cancer. Findings and caveats of the study: Tracking of tumor mutation counts was seen in expanded intratumoral alpha and beta TCR counts.

MiXCR, applied by TCRdb to the 5' RACE reads, yields one record per CDR3 protein. The table lists 1,000 to 1,500 distinct CDR3 sequences, 15% to 19% of them singletons. As for time point: sample taken at primary tumor resection. This clonotype is categorized as large. Its antigen is unidentified. This beta chain came through as a stray read in a library set up for alpha chains, and its size says little. V shed 5 bases and J 6 bases; nucleotides not matched to a gene: 14. Germline CDR1 and CDR2: SGHTA and FQGTGA. This CDR3 spans 18 amino acids. The material was lung tumor tissue, obtained at surgery. The rearrangement joins TRBV7-3 to TRBJ2-1; TRBD2 matches at 12 bases. The receptor was derived from a male donor with early-stage non-small cell lung cancer. The CDR3 protein is CASSTQSPLAGGFNEQFF. The CDR3, as DNA: TGTGCCAGCAGCACCCAATCCCCTCTAGCGGGAGGGTTCAATGAGCAGTTCTTC.